The following is a T cell receptor beta chain sequence with its context. At one boundary the junction diverges from the germline segment, which might be a read error. The CDR3 is 14 residues long. Germline CDR1 is SGHRS and CDR2 is YFSETQ. The people who gave samples were healthy Caucasians from Russia, aged about 6 to 100. Total RNA was extracted at no less than 6 micrograms per sample. The sample is drawn from a study of blood T cells in healthy people across ages. Through a sample-barcoded 5' primer and a J-beta primer mix, a second PCR was run for 7 to 11 cycles. The yield of each sample was at least 2.5 million CDR3-containing paired-end reads. Using its own MiXCR run on the 5' RACE reads, TCRdb lists one record per CDR3 protein. The sample has 650,000 to 1,000,000 distinct CDR3 sequences, roughly 35% seen once; the top ten hold 10% to 15%.

The TCR originated in a man aged 18 to 30 in good health. This chain links TRBV5-1 with TRBJ1-2; possibly TRBD1 for D (6 bases). The sequencing input was blood. DNA of the CDR3: TGCGTCAGCAGCTCGCCGGGAGGGGGAGAGGACTACACCTTC. It specifies CVSSSPGGGEDYTF. The full variable domain, its missing parts supplied by reference TRBV5-1 and TRBJ1-2, is KAGVTQTPRYLIKTRGQQVTLSCSPISGHRSVSWYQQTPGQGLQFLFEYFSETQRNKGNFPGRFSGRQFSNSRSEMNVSTLELGDSALYLCVSSSPGGGEDYTFGSGTRLTVV.